This entry concerns a single T cell receptor beta chain. These data belong to a study of control samples from healthy donors and cancer patients. TCRdb's table, derived via immunoSEQ multiplex PCR, lists solely in-frame clones and lacks some. The data show approximately 87,000 clones, approximately 86% seen once. Germline CDR1 MNHEY, CDR2 SMNVEV (reference sequence). The CDR3 consists of 12 residues. The V end was cut by 3 bases, the J end by 8 bases, with 8 bases between. This TCR came from a woman in her forties or fifties in good health. The V call is TRBV27, the J call TRBJ2-1; D not resolved. The sequencing input was blood. Written as DNA, the CDR3 is TGTGCCAGCAGTTTTTCCCGACATGAGCAGTTCTTC. It is translated as CASSFSRHEQFF.